This T cell receptor (beta chain) originates from a study of blood T cell repertoires in COVID-19. Study information: From the United States, Italy and Spain came samples of acute and convalescent COVID-19.

Profiled with immunoSEQ multiplex PCR; TCRdb holds only in-frame clones, not every one. The table has under 25,000 clones, 89% seen once. The V gene's germline CDR1 is LGHDT and CDR2 YNNKEL (reference sequence). V lost 2 bases to trimming and J lost 8 bases, with 9 bases between them. This CDR3 comprises 13 residues. The sequence derives from a woman aged 65 to 85 with active COVID-19. Source material: peripheral blood. The chain has TRBV3-1 (or the pseudogene TRBV3-2) and TRBJ1-4, with D perhaps TRBD1 (6 bases). The CDR3 sequence is CASSQWTEEKLFF. Here the CDR3 DNA reads TGTGCCAGCAGCCAATGGACAGAGGAAAAACTGTTTTTT.